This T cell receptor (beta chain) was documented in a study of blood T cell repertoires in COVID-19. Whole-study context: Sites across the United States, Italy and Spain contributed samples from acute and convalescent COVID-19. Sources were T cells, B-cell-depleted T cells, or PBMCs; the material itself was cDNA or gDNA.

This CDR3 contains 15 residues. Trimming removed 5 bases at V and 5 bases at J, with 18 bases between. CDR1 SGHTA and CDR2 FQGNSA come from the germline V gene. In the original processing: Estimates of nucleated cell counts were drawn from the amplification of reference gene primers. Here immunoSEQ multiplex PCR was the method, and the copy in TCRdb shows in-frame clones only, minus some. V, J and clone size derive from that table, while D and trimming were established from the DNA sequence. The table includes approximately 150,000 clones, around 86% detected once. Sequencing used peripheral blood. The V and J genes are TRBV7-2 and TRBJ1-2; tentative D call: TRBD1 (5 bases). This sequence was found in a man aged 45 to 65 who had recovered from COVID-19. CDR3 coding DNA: TGTGCCAGCAGCCCTAACGGCGGGGCCGGATATGGCTACACCTTC. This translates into CASSPNGGAGYGYTF. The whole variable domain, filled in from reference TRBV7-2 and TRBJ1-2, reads GAGVSQSPSNKVTEKGKDVELRCDPISGHTALYWYRQSLGQGLEFLIYFQGNSAPDKSGLPSDRFSAERTGGSVSTLTIQRTQQEDSAVYLCASSPNGGAGYGYTFGSGTRLTVV.